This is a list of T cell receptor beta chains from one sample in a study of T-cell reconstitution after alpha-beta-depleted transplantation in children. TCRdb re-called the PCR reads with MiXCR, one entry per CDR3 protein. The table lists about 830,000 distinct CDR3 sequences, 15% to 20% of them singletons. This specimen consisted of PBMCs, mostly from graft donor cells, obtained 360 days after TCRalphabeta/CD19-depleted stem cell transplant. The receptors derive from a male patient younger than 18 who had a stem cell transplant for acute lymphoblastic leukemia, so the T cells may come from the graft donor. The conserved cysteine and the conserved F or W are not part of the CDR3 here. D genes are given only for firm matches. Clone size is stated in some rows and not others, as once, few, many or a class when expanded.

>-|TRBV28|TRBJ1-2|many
ASSFKEGLYYRYT
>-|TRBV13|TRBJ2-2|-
ASSLLGPTTGELF
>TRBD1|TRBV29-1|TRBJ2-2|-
SVRRDSTGELF
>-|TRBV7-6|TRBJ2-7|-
ASSLDPDIGEQY
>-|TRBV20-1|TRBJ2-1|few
SARRPQLRVRDEQF
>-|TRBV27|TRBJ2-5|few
ASSSYGPRETQY
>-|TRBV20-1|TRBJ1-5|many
SASPIERRVQPQH
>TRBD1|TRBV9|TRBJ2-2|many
ASSPWDRGSTGELF
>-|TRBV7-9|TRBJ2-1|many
ASSLPPSHEQF
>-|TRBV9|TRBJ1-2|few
ASSGGDYQGTYGYT
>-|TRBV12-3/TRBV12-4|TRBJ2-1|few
AISPGMDNEQF
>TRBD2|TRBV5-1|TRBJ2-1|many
ASSQLAEPYNEQF
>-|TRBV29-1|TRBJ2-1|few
SVDGRDDNEQF
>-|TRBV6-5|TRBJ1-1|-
ASSYETGDMNTEAF
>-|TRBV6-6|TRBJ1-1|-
ASSSSRVGEAF
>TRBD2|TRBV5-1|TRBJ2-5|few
ASLLGLAVQETQY
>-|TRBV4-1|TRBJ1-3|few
ASSQEGFSLSGNTIY
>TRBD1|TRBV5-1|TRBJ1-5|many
ASSLGQGEQPQH
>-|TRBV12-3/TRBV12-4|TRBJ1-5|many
ASSPQGSWDQPQH
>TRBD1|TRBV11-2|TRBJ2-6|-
ASRVPGQLSSGANVLT